The entry that follows covers one T cell receptor beta chain sequence. What it binds is unknown. Germline CDR1 and CDR2: MNHNY and SVGAGI (reference sequence). The V gene end was trimmed by 5 bases and the J gene end by 3 bases; junction bases not matched to a gene: 7. The CDR3 runs 15 residues. This entry is derived from a study of cytomegalovirus exposure and HLA in healthy donors. General study results and limits: A few chains tied to CMV proved CMV antigen-specific in vitro. Per a prior analysis, the majority of TCR beta V segments were productive roughly 87% or roughly 30% of the time. There were 150 to 200 TCR beta chains listed as cytomegalovirus-associated.

Primers: 60 Vbeta forward and 13 Jbeta reverse. Only in-frame clones appear in the TCRdb table, and some are missing; sequencing was by immunoSEQ multiplex PCR. The data show some 180,000 clones, roughly 76% seen once. The TCR sequence derives from a male donor in good health and CMV-seronegative. The rearrangement uses TRBV6-6 and TRBJ2-7; TRBD2 matches at 10 bases. Sequenced sample: PBMCs. CDR3 amino acids: CASSLQRGGGYEQYF. The CDR3 DNA reads TGTGCCAGCAGTCTCCAGCGGGGGGGAGGCTACGAGCAGTACTTC.